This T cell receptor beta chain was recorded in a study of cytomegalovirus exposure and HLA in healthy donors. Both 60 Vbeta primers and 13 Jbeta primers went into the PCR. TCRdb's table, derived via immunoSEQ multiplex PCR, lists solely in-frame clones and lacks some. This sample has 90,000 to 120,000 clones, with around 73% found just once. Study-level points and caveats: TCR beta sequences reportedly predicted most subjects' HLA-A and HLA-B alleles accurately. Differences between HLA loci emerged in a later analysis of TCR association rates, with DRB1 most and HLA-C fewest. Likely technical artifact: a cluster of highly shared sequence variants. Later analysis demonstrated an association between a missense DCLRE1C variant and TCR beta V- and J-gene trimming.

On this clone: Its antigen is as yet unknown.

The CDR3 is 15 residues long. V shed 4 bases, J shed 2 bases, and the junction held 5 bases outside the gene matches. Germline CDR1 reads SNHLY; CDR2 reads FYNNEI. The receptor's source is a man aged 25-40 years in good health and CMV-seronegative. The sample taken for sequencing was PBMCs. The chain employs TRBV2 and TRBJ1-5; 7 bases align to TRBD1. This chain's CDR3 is CASSGRTGRNQPQHF. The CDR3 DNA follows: TGTGCCAGCAGTGGCAGGACAGGCCGCAATCAGCCCCAGCATTTT.